These T cell receptor beta chains were read from a single sample in a study of regulatory T cells in long-lasting Graves disease. TCRdb re-derived calls from the multiplex PCR reads in MiXCR, one entry per CDR3 protein. The sample holds fewer than 450,000 distinct CDR3 sequences, about 15% seen once. This sample was shared with a second study, whose subject was T cells in Graves' hyperthyroidism and ophthalmopathy.

Sample: peripheral blood mononuclear cells (PBMCs), taken at new diagnosis, from a patient treated with antithyroid drugs. The receptors were gathered from a middle-aged woman with Graves disease. Each CDR3 is given with its conserved first and last residue. A D gene is named only where the DNA matches it firmly. The size entry is marked missing in some rows and otherwise reads once, few, many or a size class.

j_gene | v_gene | abundance | d_gene | CDR3nt | CDR3aa
TRBJ2-3 | TRBV11-2 | many | . | TGTGCCAGCAGCTTCGAAGGACTCCCGAGCACAGATACGCAGTATTTT | CASSFEGLPSTDTQYF
TRBJ2-1 | TRBV5-4 | . | . | TGTGCCAGCAGCTTGATCTCGGGCAGCTCCTACAATGAGCAGTTCTTC | CASSLISGSSYNEQFF
TRBJ2-1 | TRBV4-2 | . | . | TGTGCCAGCAGCCAAGCGCAGCCTGGCAATGAGCAGTTCTTC | CASSQAQPGNEQFF
TRBJ2-5 | TRBV4-1 | . | . | TGCGCCAGCAGCCAAAGGACGGAGGCGGAGACCCAGTACTTC | CASSQRTEAETQYF
TRBJ2-1 | TRBV15 | . | . | TGTGCCACCACGGAGGGCCTGGATTTGGGTGAGCAGTTCTTC | CATTEGLDLGEQFF
TRBJ2-2 | TRBV20-1 | . | . | TGCAGTGCTAGAGTCGAGGCAGGTGGCGACACCGGGGAGCTGTTTTTT | CSARVEAGGDTGELFF
TRBJ1-6 | TRBV12-3/TRBV12-4 | . | . | TGTGCCAGCAGCCCCCACGGGAATTCACCCCTCCACTTT | CASSPHGNSPLHF
TRBJ2-4 | TRBV30 | many | TRBD2 | TGTGCCTGGAGCGCCAATGGTGGGGCGGGGGGTTCGAACATTCAGTACTTC | CAWSANGGAGGSNIQYF
TRBJ1-1 | TRBV12-3/TRBV12-4 | many | TRBD1 | TGTGCCAGCAGTTCAGGGGGGCGAGCTTTCTTT | CASSSGGRAFF
TRBJ2-4 | TRBV6-5 | . | . | TGTGCCAGCAGTTACAGTCAGGGGCCCGCTGCTGGAGCCAAAAACATTCAGTACTTC | CASSYSQGPAAGAKNIQYF
TRBJ2-2 | TRBV28 | many | TRBD2 | TGTGCCAGCAGGCCCGTAGCGGGAAAAGGGAACACCGGGGAGCTGTTTTTT | CASRPVAGKGNTGELFF
TRBJ2-3 | TRBV6-9 | . | . | TGTGCCAGCAGTTACGGAGGGGTTGATATGCATACGCAGTATTTT | CASSYGGVDMHTQYF
TRBJ2-7 | TRBV7-2 | . | . | TGTGCCAGCAGCTTATCTCAGGGGGGATTCTACGAGCAGTACTTC | CASSLSQGGFYEQYF
TRBJ2-7 | TRBV9 | . | TRBD2 | TGTGCCAGCAGCTTGGGACTAGCGGGAGTCCACGAGCAGTACTTC | CASSLGLAGVHEQYF
TRBJ2-2 | TRBV7-9 | few | TRBD2 | TGTGCCAGCAGCTTTTCCGCGTGGACTAGCGGGTGGACCGGGGAGCTGTTTTTT | CASSFSAWTSGWTGELFF
TRBJ2-1 | TRBV15 | few | . | TGTGCCACCAGCTGGGACAGCGGGCTGGGGGGCTACAATGAGCAGTTCTTC | CATSWDSGLGGYNEQFF
TRBJ2-3 | TRBV20-1 | many | . | TGCAGTGCTAGCTATTTGGGAGATACGCAGTATTTT | CSASYLGDTQYF
TRBJ2-1 | TRBV10-1 | . | . | TGCGCCAGCAGTGAGGATTGGGGTGAGCAGTTCTTC | CASSEDWGEQFF
TRBJ2-1 | TRBV20-1 | . | TRBD2 | TGCAGTGCCAGCCCAGGCGGGAGCCACAATGAGCAGTTCTTC | CSASPGGSHNEQFF
TRBJ2-7 | TRBV19 | . | . | TGTGCCAGTAGTATTCCGGGAAACGAGCAGTACTTC | CASSIPGNEQYF
TRBJ2-2 | TRBV27 | . | . | TGTGCCAGCAGTTTAATGGGACGGGGCGGGGAGCTGTTTTTT | CASSLMGRGGELFF
TRBJ1-2 | TRBV27 | many | . | TGTGCCGCCGGGTTGAGCAGAAACTATGGCTACACCTTC | CAAGLSRNYGYTF
TRBJ2-1 | TRBV28 | many | . | TGTGCCAGCAGTAAGAAGTCTAGGCAGTTCTTC | CASSKKSRQFF
TRBJ2-4 | TRBV5-5 | many | . | TGTGCCAGCAGCTTCGACAACGCATACATTCAGTACTTC | CASSFDNAYIQYF
TRBJ2-3 | TRBV11-1 | many | . | TGTGCCAGCAGCCCCGCGGGGTTAGATACGCAGTATTTT | CASSPAGLDTQYF
TRBJ2-7 | TRBV28 | few | . | TGTGCCAGCAGTTTGTTTAGCCTGGCTGATGGTGAGCAGTACTTC | CASSLFSLADGEQYF
TRBJ1-2 | TRBV6-1 | many | . | TGTGCCAGCAGTGAAGTTAGACAGGCTGGCTACACCTTC | CASSEVRQAGYTF
TRBJ2-5 | TRBV2 | . | . | TGTGCCAGCAGTGAAGGGTCCAGGGGGGGGAAGACCCAGTACTTC | CASSEGSRGGKTQYF
TRBJ2-7 | TRBV20-1 | . | . | TGCAGTGCTAGAGCGCCTACTTCGATCGAGCAGTACTTC | CSARAPTSIEQYF
TRBJ1-4 | TRBV10-3 | . | . | TGTGCCATCAGTGAACGGACGGGTGAAAAACTGTTTTTT | CAISERTGEKLFF
TRBJ2-2 | TRBV11-1 | many | TRBD1 | TGTGCCAGCAGCCACGAAGGGGGCGGTACCGGGGAGCTGTTTTTT | CASSHEGGGTGELFF
TRBJ2-7 | TRBV18 | . | . | TGTGTCAGCTCACCCGGGGAAGTCACCTACGAGCAGTACTTC | CVSSPGEVTYEQYF
TRBJ2-1 | TRBV5-4 | . | TRBD2 | TGTGCCAGCAGCTCGGGACTAGCGCCGGGGACCTTCTTC | CASSSGLAPGTFF
TRBJ1-1 | TRBV27 | many | . | TGTGCCAGCAGCCCACTATTTAGACAGCGGAACACTGAAGCTTTCTTT | CASSPLFRQRNTEAFF
TRBJ1-2 | TRBV6-4 | . | TRBD1 | TGTGCCAGCAGTGAAACAGGGGAAAGCTACACCTTC | CASSETGESYTF
TRBJ2-7 | TRBV11-3 | few | TRBD1 | TGTGCCAGCAGCGCGGACAGGTCGAACTACGAGCAGTACTTC | CASSADRSNYEQYF
TRBJ2-5 | TRBV6-1 | many | TRBD2 | TGTGCCAGCAGTACGACTAGCGGGAGAGCAGAGACCCAGTACTTC | CASSTTSGRAETQYF
TRBJ1-1 | TRBV20-1 | many | . | TGCAGTGCTAGAGATACAGGCTCGAACACTGAAGCTTTCTTT | CSARDTGSNTEAFF
TRBJ2-5 | TRBV11-3 | many | TRBD1 | TGTGCCAGCAGCTTAGGGGGGACAGGGGGGGAAGAGACCCAGTACTTC | CASSLGGTGGEETQYF
TRBJ2-3 | TRBV2 | many | TRBD1 | TGTGCCAGCAGGGACAGGGGGCTCACAGATACGCAGTATTTT | CASRDRGLTDTQYF
TRBJ2-7 | TRBV30 | . | . | TGTGCCTGGAGTCATGGGGGAGCCTACGAGCAGTACTTC | CAWSHGGAYEQYF
TRBJ2-1 | TRBV19 | . | . | TGTGCCAGTAAATCGATCAATGAGCAGTTCTTC | CASKSINEQFF
TRBJ2-2 | TRBV28 | . | TRBD2 | TGTGCCAGCAGTTCAGGACTAGCGGGAGTCGTCGGGGAGCTGTTTTTT | CASSSGLAGVVGELFF
TRBJ2-1 | TRBV7-7 | many | . | TGTGCCAGCAGCTTAGTCAGGGGCAATGAGCAGTTCTTC | CASSLVRGNEQFF
TRBJ2-6 | TRBV6-9 | many | . | TGTGCCAGCAGTTACTCCGCTCATTCTCCTACTGGGGCCAACGTCCTGACTTTC | CASSYSAHSPTGANVLTF
TRBJ1-1 | TRBV6-1 | many | . | TGTGCCACCCGGAATGCCTGGGACACTGAAGCTTTCTTT | CATRNAWDTEAFF
TRBJ1-5 | TRBV28 | . | TRBD1 | TGTGCCAGCAGTACTGAGCAAGGGGGCCGGTGGGATAGCAATCAGCCCCAGCATTTT | CASSTEQGGRWDSNQPQHF
TRBJ2-7 | TRBV12-3/TRBV12-4 | many | . | TGTGCCAGCGGGACCTACGAGCAGTACTTC | CASGTYEQYF